The rows below give T cell receptor beta chains drawn from one sample of a study of shared clonotypes between healthy human individuals. Profiled with immunoSEQ multiplex PCR; TCRdb holds only in-frame clones, not every one. The profile shows some 690,000 clones, about 90% of them singletons. Sample: memory CD8+ T cells from PBMCs. These receptor sequences come from a man aged 18 to 29 in good health. Some clones in this sample may be carry-over from other donors' samples. The CDR3 runs from the conserved cysteine through the conserved F or W. A D gene is named only where the DNA matches it firmly. For some rows the clone size is stated as once, few or many, or as a class when expanded; others skip it.

D gene,V gene,J gene,clone size,CDR3 DNA,CDR3 protein
NA,TRBV30,TRBJ2-1,NA,TGTGCCTGGAGTATTCCTCGACGGAACAATGAGCAGTTCTTC,CAWSIPRRNNEQFF
NA,TRBV12-5,TRBJ1-2,NA,TGTGCTAGTGGTTTGGGCGCGAGAGGGCCCAATGGCTACACCTTC,CASGLGARGPNGYTF
NA,TRBV7-9,TRBJ2-7,NA,TGTGCCAGCAGCTTAGGCCCCACAGGGACCGAGCAGTACTTC,CASSLGPTGTEQYF
NA,TRBV28,TRBJ2-1,NA,TGTGCCAGCAGTTCCGTGGGAGGGGGCTACAATGAGCAGTTCTTC,CASSSVGGGYNEQFF
NA,TRBV27,TRBJ2-7,NA,TGTGCCAGCAGAGGGATTTACTACGAGCAGTACTTC,CASRGIYYEQYF
TRBD1,TRBV4-1,TRBJ2-7,NA,TGCGCCAGCAGCCAAGGCGCCGGGACAGTCGTATCCAATTCCTACGAGCAGTACTTC,CASSQGAGTVVSNSYEQYF
NA,TRBV4-1,TRBJ2-7,NA,TGCGCCAGCAGCCAAGATTTGGCGGGGAACTACGAGCAGTACTTC,CASSQDLAGNYEQYF
NA,TRBV10-3,TRBJ2-3,NA,TGTGCCATCAGTGACGGAAGCACAGATACGCAGTATTTT,CAISDGSTDTQYF
NA,TRBV7-9,TRBJ2-7,NA,TGTGCCAGCAGCCACCCCGACAGATACTACGAGCAGTACTTC,CASSHPDRYYEQYF
NA,TRBV29-1,TRBJ2-1,NA,TGCAGCGTTGAAGACAGGGGTAGGACCGGCAATGAGCAGTTCTTC,CSVEDRGRTGNEQFF
NA,TRBV28,TRBJ1-3,NA,TGTGCCAGCAGTTTGGGACACGGAAACACCATATATTTT,CASSLGHGNTIYF
TRBD2,TRBV28,TRBJ2-3,NA,TGTGCCAGCAGTTTTAATAGGTGGGAGGGAAGCACAGATACGCAGTATTTT,CASSFNRWEGSTDTQYF
NA,TRBV7-8,TRBJ2-7,NA,TGTGCCAGCAGCTCCCTCATAGCGACAGATTCCTACGAGCAGTACTTC,CASSSLIATDSYEQYF
NA,TRBV7-8,TRBJ1-5,NA,TGTGCCAGCAGCTTAGAACATGCACCTAATCAGCCCCAGCATTTT,CASSLEHAPNQPQHF
NA,TRBV28,TRBJ2-5,NA,TGTGCCAGCAGTTTAAGCCCAGGCGATCGGGAGACCCAGTACTTC,CASSLSPGDRETQYF
TRBD2,TRBV9,TRBJ2-7,NA,TGTGCCAGCAGCATATCCGGGAGGGACTTAAACTACGAGCAGTACTTC,CASSISGRDLNYEQYF
NA,TRBV6-1,TRBJ2-3,NA,TGTGCCAGCACGGTTGACGTAGCGGCAGATACGCAGTATTTT,CASTVDVAADTQYF
NA,TRBV7-9,TRBJ2-1,NA,TGTGCCAGCAGCTTACGGCGGGGTGTCTACAATGAGCAGTTCTTC,CASSLRRGVYNEQFF
NA,TRBV6-5,TRBJ2-7,NA,TGTGCCAGCAGTTGGGACCGATCCTACGAGCAGTACTTC,CASSWDRSYEQYF
NA,TRBV28,TRBJ2-3,NA,TGTGCCAGCAGTTGGAGGGCCTGGGACACAGATACGCAGTATTTT,CASSWRAWDTDTQYF
NA,TRBV7-2,TRBJ2-1,NA,TGTGCCAGCAGCTCCCGGCGGCGCGGTTCCTACAATGAGCAGTTCTTC,CASSSRRRGSYNEQFF
NA,TRBV27,TRBJ2-3,NA,TGTGCCAGCAGTTTCGGGAATACGCAGTATTTT,CASSFGNTQYF
NA,TRBV15,TRBJ2-7,NA,TGTGCCACCAGCAGAGTATCTACAGGGTACGAGCAGTACTTC,CATSRVSTGYEQYF
TRBD1,TRBV27,TRBJ2-7,NA,TGTGCCAGCAGTGTGGGACAGGGTCAGTACGAGCAGTACTTC,CASSVGQGQYEQYF
NA,TRBV19,TRBJ2-7,NA,TGTGCCAGTACACCAGGGATCGGACACTACGAGCAGTACTTC,CASTPGIGHYEQYF
NA,TRBV14,TRBJ2-1,NA,TGTGCCAGCAGCCACCCGGCGGTAGACAGGTTGACCTACAATGAGCAGTTCTTC,CASSHPAVDRLTYNEQFF
NA,TRBV7-3,TRBJ2-1,NA,TGTGCCAGCAGCTTAAAGAGGGAGCCCTACAATGAGCAGTTCTTC,CASSLKREPYNEQFF
NA,TRBV7-3,TRBJ1-3,NA,TGTGCCAGCAGCCGGGACACGAGCTCTGGAAACACCATATATTTT,CASSRDTSSGNTIYF
NA,TRBV27,TRBJ2-7,NA,TGTGCCAGCAGTCGGATAGCGAATTCCTACGAGCAGTACTTC,CASSRIANSYEQYF
NA,TRBV28,TRBJ2-5,NA,TGTGCCAGCATTGGGAAGTACCAAGAGACCCAGTACTTC,CASIGKYQETQYF
NA,TRBV5-8,TRBJ2-3,once,TGTGCCAGCAACCCTTGGACTCCCGACACAGATACGCAGTATTTT,CASNPWTPDTDTQYF
NA,TRBV7-9,TRBJ1-3,NA,TGTGCCAGCAGGCACGAGGGAAACACCATATATTTT,CASRHEGNTIYF
NA,TRBV11-2,TRBJ2-5,NA,TGTGCCAGCAGCTTAGGCCCGCGGGCTTCCCAGTACTTC,CASSLGPRASQYF
TRBD1,TRBV29-1,TRBJ2-7,NA,TGCAGCGCCTCCGGGACAGGGATATACGAGCAGTACTTC,CSASGTGIYEQYF
TRBD2,TRBV5-4,TRBJ2-3,NA,TGTGCCAGCAGCCTAGCGGGAACAGATACGCAGTATTTT,CASSLAGTDTQYF
NA,TRBV7-2,TRBJ2-7,NA,TGTGCCAGCAGCTCTCGGACTGATTACGAGCAGTACTTC,CASSSRTDYEQYF
TRBD2,TRBV7-9,TRBJ2-5,NA,TGTGCCAGCACCGTACCGGGGGGTCAGGAAGAGACCCAGTACTTC,CASTVPGGQEETQYF
TRBD2,TRBV5-1,TRBJ2-1,once,TGCGCCAGCAGCTTGGCCAAGCTAGCGGGAAGCAATGAGCAGTTCTTC,CASSLAKLAGSNEQFF
NA,TRBV13,TRBJ2-5,once,TGTGCCAGCAGCTTCCTAGGTCTTAAGGAGACCCAGTACTTC,CASSFLGLKETQYF
TRBD1,TRBV9,TRBJ2-7,NA,TGTGCCAGCAGCGAGGGACAGGGGAACTCCTACGAGCAGTACTTC,CASSEGQGNSYEQYF
NA,TRBV9,TRBJ2-3,NA,TGTGCCAGCAGCGTAGGGGCGGGGAGCACAGATACGCAGTATTTT,CASSVGAGSTDTQYF
NA,TRBV28,TRBJ2-7,NA,TGTGCCAGCAGACTAGCGAGGGGGACCTACGAGCAGTACTTC,CASRLARGTYEQYF
NA,TRBV9,TRBJ1-1,NA,TGTGCCAGCAGCGTACAGACAGGCGCAGAAGCTTTCTTT,CASSVQTGAEAFF
NA,TRBV18,TRBJ2-5,once,TGTGCCAGCTCCCCCGTGGTCCCGACAGAAGAGACCCAGTACTTC,CASSPVVPTEETQYF
NA,TRBV27,TRBJ1-5,NA,TGTGCCAGCAGTTTATACTATAGCAATCAGCCCCAGCATTTT,CASSLYYSNQPQHF
NA,TRBV9,TRBJ2-7,NA,TGTGCCAGCAGCGTAGCTACGTCGGGAGAGGTTTACGAGCAGTACTTC,CASSVATSGEVYEQYF
NA,TRBV19,TRBJ1-1,NA,TGTGCCAGTAGTACAGGGTCCACTGAAGCTTTCTTT,CASSTGSTEAFF
TRBD2,TRBV5-4,TRBJ2-3,NA,TGTGCCAGCAGCTGGCCCGGGACTAGCGGTAACACAGATACGCAGTATTTT,CASSWPGTSGNTDTQYF
NA,TRBV25-1,TRBJ1-5,few,TGTGCCAGCAGTGGGTCGGCCAGCAATCAGCCCCAGCATTTT,CASSGSASNQPQHF
TRBD1,TRBV29-1,TRBJ1-5,few,TGCAGCGTTGTGACAGGGCACGGCCAGCCCCAGCATTTT,CSVVTGHGQPQHF
NA,TRBV5-8,TRBJ2-1,once,TGTGCCAGCAGCTTTAGGTGGGATGAGCAGTTCTTC,CASSFRWDEQFF
NA,TRBV5-5,TRBJ1-1,NA,TGTGCCAGCAGGCAAGACCTAAACACTGAAGCTTTCTTT,CASRQDLNTEAFF